The 10 T cell receptor beta chains below were found in one sample sequenced in a study of human T cells and chemical hapten exposure. Individual cDNA molecules received unique molecular identifiers in the library. TCRdb processed the reads anew with MiXCR; each CDR3 protein has one entry. The sample holds 100,000 to 150,000 distinct CDR3 sequences, about 7.7% seen once. Unseparated into fractions, whole blood served as the source from which total RNA was extracted. The sample consisted of whole blood. The receptors stem from a human donor in good health. Some clones in this sample may be carry-over from other donors' samples.

The J gene is TRBJ1-2, the V gene TRBV5-4; 8 bases line up with TRBD1. The germline V gene encodes CDR1 SGHNT and CDR2 YYREEE (reference sequence). This CDR3 spans 14 amino acids. The V and J ends lost 4 bases and 7 bases, in that order; junction bases with no gene match: 9. Here the CDR3 reads CASSGKDRDIGYTF. In DNA, the CDR3 is TGTGCCAGCAGCGGAAAGGACAGGGACATTGGCTACACCTTC.

The chain employs TRBV7-2 and TRBJ2-1, with D possibly being TRBD1 (5 bases). In germline, CDR1 is SGHTA, CDR2 FQGNSA. Trimming cost V 2 bases and J 8 bases, with 13 bases left between them. CDR3 length: 14 amino acids. CDR3 sequence (DNA): TGTGCCAGCAGCTTAAAAACAGGCTATGATGAGCAGTTCTTC. Translating it yields CASSLKTGYDEQFF.

Turning to this clonotype: A read error may produce the germline difference seen at one junction end. CDR3 nucleotides: TGTGCCAGTAGTATCGCCAGGGCGAGGGCAGATGCGCAGTATTTT. Translated, it gives CASSIARARADAQYF. The chain recombines TRBV19 with TRBJ2-3; D might be TRBD1 or TRBD2, each matching 5 bases. CDR3 length: 15 residues. The germline gives CDR1 LNHDA, CDR2 SQIVND (reference sequence).

This clonotype was recorded at least ten times. V is TRBV3-1 and J is TRBJ1-6; 7 bases agree with TRBD1. Germline loops: CDR1 LGHDT, CDR2 YNNKEL (reference sequence). V shed 0 bases, J shed 7 bases, and the junction held 0 bases outside the gene matches. This CDR3 is 14 amino acids long. The CDR3 is CASSQDRGNSPLHF. CDR3 DNA: TGTGCCAGCAGCCAAGACAGGGGGAATTCACCCCTCCACTTT.

The sample holds many counts of this clonotype. The J gene is TRBJ2-7, the V gene TRBV6-5, with 10 bases that match TRBD1. V dropped 5 bases and J dropped 3; count of bases not matched to a gene: 7. The CDR3 sequence is 15 residues long. Germline assignment: CDR1 MNHEY and CDR2 SVGAGI. The CDR3 coding sequence is TGTGCCAGCAGTCGAGACAGGGGGCAGGACTACGAGCAGTACTTC. Amino acids: CASSRDRGQDYEQYF.

The sample holds many counts of this clonotype. This rearrangement joins TRBV10-3 to TRBJ2-2; 12 bases fit TRBD2. Germline lookup yields CDR1 ENHRY and CDR2 SYGVKD. Germline trimming cut 6 bases from V and 0 bases from J; bases unmatched to any gene: 5. The CDR3 sequence is 17 residues long. The CDR3 loop is CAIRRLAGDPNTGELFF. CDR3 coding DNA: TGTGCCATCAGGAGACTAGCGGGGGACCCGAACACCGGGGAGCTGTTTTTT.

This clonotype showed up many times. This sequence joins TRBV12-5 and TRBJ2-1, with TRBD1 identical over 8 bases. V dropped 3 bases and J dropped 8; count of bases not matched to a gene: 12. Germline V gene sequence: CDR1 LGHNT, CDR2 FRNRAP. The CDR3 loop spans 16 amino acids. The CDR3: CASGLRGTGAPDEQFF. CDR3 sequence (DNA): TGTGCTAGTGGTTTAAGAGGGACAGGAGCACCCGATGAGCAGTTCTTC.

The chain recombines TRBV25-1 with TRBJ2-3, with 8 bases fitting TRBD1. CDR1 MGHDK and CDR2 SYGVNS come from the germline V gene. J gave up 0 bases and V 3 bases, and 2 bases lay outside the gene matches. The CDR3 runs 15 residues. The CDR3 region is CASSEGQASTDTQYF. The CDR3 nucleotides read TGTGCCAGCAGTGAGGGACAGGCGAGCACAGATACGCAGTATTTT. The whole variable domain, remainder taken from reference TRBV25-1 and TRBJ2-3, is EADIYQTPRYLVIGTGKKITLECSQTMGHDKMYWYQQDPGMELHLIHYSYGVNSTEKGDLSSESTVSRIRTEHFPLTLESARPSHTSQYLCASSEGQASTDTQYFGPGTRLTVL.

This clonotype showed up many times. The chain has TRBV29-1 and TRBJ2-7; the match to TRBD1 covers 11 bases. In germline, CDR1 is SQVTM, CDR2 ANQGSEA. The V and J ends lost 3 bases and 6 bases, in that order; junction bases with no gene match: 10. The CDR3 spans 15 residues. The CDR3 here is CSVETGQGASGEQYF. The DNA for the CDR3 is TGCAGCGTTGAGACTGGACAGGGGGCCAGCGGCGAGCAGTACTTC.

This clonotype was seen more than once but under ten times. The chain links TRBV27 to TRBJ1-5; D remains ambiguous. CDR1 is MNHEY, CDR2 SMNVEV, per germline (reference sequence). The CDR3 length is 15 residues. Deletions cut 5 bases from V and 2 bases from J, with 13 bases between. The CDR3 is CASSTHYGGNQPQHF. CDR3 DNA sequence: TGTGCCAGCAGTACCCATTATGGGGGCAATCAGCCCCAGCATTTT.